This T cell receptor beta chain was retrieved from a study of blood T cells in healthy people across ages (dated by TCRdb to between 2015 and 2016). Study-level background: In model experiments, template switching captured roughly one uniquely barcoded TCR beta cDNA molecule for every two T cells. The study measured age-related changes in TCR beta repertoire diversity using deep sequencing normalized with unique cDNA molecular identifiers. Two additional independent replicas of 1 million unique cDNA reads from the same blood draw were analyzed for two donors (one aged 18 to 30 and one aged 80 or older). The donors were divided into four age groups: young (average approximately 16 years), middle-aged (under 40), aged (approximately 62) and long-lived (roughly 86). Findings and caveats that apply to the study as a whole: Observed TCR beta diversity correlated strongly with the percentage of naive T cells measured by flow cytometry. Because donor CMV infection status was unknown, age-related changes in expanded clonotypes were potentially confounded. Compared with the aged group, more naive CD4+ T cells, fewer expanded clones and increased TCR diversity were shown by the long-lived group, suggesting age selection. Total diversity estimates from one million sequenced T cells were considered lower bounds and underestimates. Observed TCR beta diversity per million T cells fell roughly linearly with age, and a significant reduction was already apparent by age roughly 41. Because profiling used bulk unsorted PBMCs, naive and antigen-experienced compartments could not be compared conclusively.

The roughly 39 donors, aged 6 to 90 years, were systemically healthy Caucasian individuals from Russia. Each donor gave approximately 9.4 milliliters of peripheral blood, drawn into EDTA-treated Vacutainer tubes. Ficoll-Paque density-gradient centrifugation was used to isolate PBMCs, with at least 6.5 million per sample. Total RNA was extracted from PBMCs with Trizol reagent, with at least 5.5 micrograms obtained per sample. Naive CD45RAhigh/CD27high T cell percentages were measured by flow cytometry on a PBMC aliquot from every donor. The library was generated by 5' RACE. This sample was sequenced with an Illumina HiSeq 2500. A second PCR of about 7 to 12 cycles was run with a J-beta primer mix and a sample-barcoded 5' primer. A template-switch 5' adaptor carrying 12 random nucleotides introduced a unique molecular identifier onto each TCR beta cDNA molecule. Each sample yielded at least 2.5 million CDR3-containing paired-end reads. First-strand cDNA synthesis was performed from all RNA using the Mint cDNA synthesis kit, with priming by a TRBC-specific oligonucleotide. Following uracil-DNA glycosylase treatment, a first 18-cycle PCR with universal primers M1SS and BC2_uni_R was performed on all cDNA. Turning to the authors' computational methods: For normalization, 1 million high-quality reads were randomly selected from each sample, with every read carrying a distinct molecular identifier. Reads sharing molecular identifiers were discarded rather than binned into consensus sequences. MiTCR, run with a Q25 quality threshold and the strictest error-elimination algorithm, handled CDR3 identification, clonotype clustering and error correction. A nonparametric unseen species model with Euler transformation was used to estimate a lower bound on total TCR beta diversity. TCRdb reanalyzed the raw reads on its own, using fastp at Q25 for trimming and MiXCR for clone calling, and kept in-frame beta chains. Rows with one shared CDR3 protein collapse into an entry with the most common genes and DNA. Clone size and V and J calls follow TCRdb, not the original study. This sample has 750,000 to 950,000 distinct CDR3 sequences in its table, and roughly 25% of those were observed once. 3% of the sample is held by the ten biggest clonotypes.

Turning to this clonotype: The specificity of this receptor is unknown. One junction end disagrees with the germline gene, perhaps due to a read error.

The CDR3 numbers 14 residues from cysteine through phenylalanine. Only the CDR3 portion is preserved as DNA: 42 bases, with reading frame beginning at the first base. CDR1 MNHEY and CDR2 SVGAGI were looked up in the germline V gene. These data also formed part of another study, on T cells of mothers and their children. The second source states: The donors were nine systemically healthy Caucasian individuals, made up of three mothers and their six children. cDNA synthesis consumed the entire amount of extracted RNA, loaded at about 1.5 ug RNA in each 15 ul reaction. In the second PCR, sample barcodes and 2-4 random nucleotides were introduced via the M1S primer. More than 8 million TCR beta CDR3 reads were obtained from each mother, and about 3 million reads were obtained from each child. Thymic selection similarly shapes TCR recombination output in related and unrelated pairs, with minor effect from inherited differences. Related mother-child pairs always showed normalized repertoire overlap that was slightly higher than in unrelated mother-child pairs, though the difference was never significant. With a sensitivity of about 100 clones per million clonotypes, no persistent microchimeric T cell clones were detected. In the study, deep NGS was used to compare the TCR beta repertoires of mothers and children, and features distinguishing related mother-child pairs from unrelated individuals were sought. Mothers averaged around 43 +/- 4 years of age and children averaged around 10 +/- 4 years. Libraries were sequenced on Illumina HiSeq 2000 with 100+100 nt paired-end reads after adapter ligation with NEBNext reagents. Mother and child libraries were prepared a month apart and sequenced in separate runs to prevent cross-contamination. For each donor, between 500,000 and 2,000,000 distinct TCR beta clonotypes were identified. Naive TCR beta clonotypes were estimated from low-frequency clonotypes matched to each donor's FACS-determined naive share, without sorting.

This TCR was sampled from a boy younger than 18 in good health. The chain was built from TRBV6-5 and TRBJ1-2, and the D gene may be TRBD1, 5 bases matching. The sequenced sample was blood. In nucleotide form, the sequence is TGTGCCGGCAGTGAGGGGTACGACCTAAATGGCTACACCTTC. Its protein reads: CAGSEGYDLNGYTF.